The present entry profiles one T cell receptor (beta chain) with its context. Other DNA sequences in the sample encode the same CDR3. The entry originates in a study of blood T cell repertoires in COVID-19. Study in general: Spain, Italy and the United States supplied samples that represented acute and convalescent COVID-19. Sample material is recorded as cDNA or gDNA derived from T cells, B-cell-depleted T cells, or PBMCs.

Per the authors' pipeline: How many nucleated cells were present was estimated from reference gene primer amplification. Repertoires were generated with immunoSEQ multiplex PCR, while TCRdb's copy carries only in-frame clones and drops some. V and J calls and clone size follow that table, whereas D and trimming were derived from the DNA. The sample lists 140,000 to 150,000 clones, about 88% seen once, with about 2.6% in the top ten. Germline assignment: CDR1 GTSNPN and CDR2 SVGIG (reference sequence). The CDR3 totals 14 residues. Trimming left V 0 bases short and J 1 base short, with 8 bases between.

The chain is built from TRBV30 and TRBJ2-3, with D possibly being TRBD1 (6 bases). Input material: peripheral blood. The sequence came from a human donor with acute or convalescent COVID-19. The donor label of this sample is uncertain. CDR3 sequence reads: CAWSVPGGTDTQYF. The CDR3 DNA follows: TGTGCCTGGAGTGTACCAGGGGGCACAGATACGCAGTATTTT.